This T cell receptor (beta chain) emerged from a study of T cell responses to AZD1222 COVID-19 vaccine. The method was immunoSEQ multiplex PCR; TCRdb's version includes in-frame clones alone and lacks a portion of them. This sample carries roughly 120,000 clones, 85% to 90% of them seen once, and the ten largest clones take approximately 8.4%. Trimming at V came to 6 bases and at J to 8 bases, leaving 10 bases not matched to a gene. This CDR3 comprises 14 residues. Looked up from germline, CDR1 is LNHDA and CDR2 is SQIVND (reference sequence). The starting material was peripheral blood, obtained on day 0 of AZD1222 vaccination. The receptor's source is an adult in good health. The chain combines TRBV19 with TRBJ1-2; 9 bases match TRBD1. The CDR3 loop reads CASRSNGQGNGYTF. Here the CDR3 DNA reads TGTGCCAGTAGGTCTAATGGACAGGGGAACGGCTACACCTTC.